This entry lists 15 T cell receptor beta chains sequenced from one sample in a study of blood T cells in healthy people across ages. Primed by a sample-barcoded 5' primer and a J-beta primer mix, a second PCR proceeded for about 7 to 12 cycles. MiXCR, run by TCRdb on the 5' RACE reads, gives a single entry per CDR3 protein. The data hold roughly 1.5 million distinct CDR3 sequences, with 35% to 45% observed a single time. Sequenced: blood. The receptors come from a woman between 18 and 29 years old in good health.

Regarding this clonotype: One end of the junction is discordant with germline, which a read error may explain. The chain carries TRBV11-2 and TRBJ2-1; TRBD2 matches at 8 bases. The germline V gene encodes CDR1 SGHAT and CDR2 FQNNGV. This CDR3 region has 13 residues. DNA for the CDR3: TGTACCAGCAGCTTAGGACTAGCAAATGAGCAGTTCTTC. The encoded protein is CTSSLGLANEQFF.

This clonotype was detected a few times. The chain uses TRBV2 and TRBJ1-5; TRBD1 matches at 8 bases. Trimming removed 4 bases from V and 6 bases from J; junction bases left unmatched: 11. Per the germline V gene, CDR1 is SNHLY and CDR2 is FYNNEI. This CDR3 region has 16 residues. The CDR3 spells CASSAGQGRGVQPQHF. The CDR3 DNA follows: TGTGCCAGCAGTGCTGGACAGGGTAGAGGTGTTCAGCCCCAGCATTTT.

This clonotype was seen a few times. This chain connects TRBV4-2 to TRBJ2-2; D remains unclear. Germline loops: CDR1 LGHNA, CDR2 YNFKEQ. V was pared by 1 base and J by 4 bases, with 10 bases between. The CDR3 covers 15 residues. In DNA form, the CDR3 reads TGTGCCAGCAGCCAAGCCATTTTATCCACCGGGGAGCTGTTTTTT. Its translation is CASSQAILSTGELFF.

J is TRBJ2-1 and V is TRBV20-1; D is possibly TRBD1 or TRBD2 (5 bases each). The germline CDR1 and CDR2 sequences are DFQATT and SNEGSKA (reference sequence). The CDR3 totals 12 residues. V shed 3 bases and J shed 8 bases, with 11 bases lying between them. For the CDR3, the DNA is TGCAGTGCTAGGAGGGGCTCCGATGAGCAGTTCTTC. It codes for CSARRGSDEQFF.

This clonotype was counted many times. The chain employs TRBV20-1 and TRBJ2-7, with D possibly being TRBD1 or TRBD2 (5 bases each). CDR3 length: 14 residues. Trimming cost V 3 bases and J 3 bases, with 15 bases left between them. The germline CDR1 and CDR2 sequences are DFQATT and SNEGSKA (reference sequence). CDR3 in amino acids: CSASAGTGIYEQYF. The CDR3 nucleotides read TGCAGTGCTAGTGCCGGGACCGGGATCTACGAGCAGTACTTC.

This chain uses TRBV20-1 with TRBJ1-5, with D perhaps TRBD1 (5 bases). Trimming took 6 bases from V and 0 from J, leaving 18 bases between them. The length of the CDR3 is 16 residues. CDR1 is DFQATT and CDR2 is SNEGSKA in the germline V gene (reference sequence). The CDR3 protein is CSAVKGLGDSNQPQHF. The CDR3 coding sequence is TGCAGTGCCGTTAAAGGTTTGGGGGATAGCAATCAGCCCCAGCATTTT.

This clonotype has just a few counts. The chain has TRBV6-2 or TRBV6-3 and TRBJ2-7; no clear D gene. Trimming pared 7 bases from V and 3 bases from J, leaving 19 bases between. This CDR3 region has 15 residues. Germline V gene lookup returns CDR1 MNHEY and CDR2 SVGEGT. The CDR3 nucleotides read TGTGCCAGCAATAGGAAGGCAGGAAGAAACTACGAGCAGTACTTC. Its protein is CASNRKAGRNYEQYF.

This clonotype was counted between two and nine times. V is TRBV20-1 and J is TRBJ1-2; 7 nucleotides match TRBD1. V dropped 4 bases and J dropped 9; count of bases not matched to a gene: 11. The CDR3 runs 13 residues. From germline, CDR1 is DFQATT and CDR2 SNEGSKA (reference sequence). CDR3 protein: CSATIGQAWRYTF. DNA for the CDR3: TGCAGTGCTACAATCGGACAGGCCTGGCGCTACACCTTC.

The chain combines TRBV28 with TRBJ2-3, with 16 bases that match TRBD2. The CDR3 extends over 20 amino acids. Germline loops: CDR1 MDHEN, CDR2 SYDVKM. V lost 4 bases and J lost 4; bases outside the gene matches: 14. CDR3: CASSSLVPGLAGGPSDTQYF. The CDR3 nucleotides read TGTGCCAGCAGTTCACTTGTCCCGGGACTAGCGGGAGGGCCCTCAGATACGCAGTATTTT.

This clonotype has a handful of counts. This rearrangement joins TRBV6-2 or TRBV6-3 to TRBJ2-1; TRBD1 might be the D (6 bases). Germline loops: CDR1 MNHEY, CDR2 SVGEGT. The CDR3 consists of 14 residues. V was pared by 6 bases and J by 4 bases, with 13 bases between. CDR3 in amino acids: CASSPVGGYNEQFF. The CDR3 DNA sequence: TGTGCCAGCAGCCCAGTAGGGGGTTACAATGAGCAGTTCTTC.

This rearrangement joins TRBV12-3 or TRBV12-4 to TRBJ2-5, with D uncertain. This CDR3 region has 14 residues. The ends were cut back, 2 bases at V and 5 bases at J, with 12 bases in the middle. CDR3 coding DNA: TGTGCCAGCAGTTTAATCTTTAGCTTGGAGACCCAGTACTTC. Its protein product is CASSLIFSLETQYF.

The rearrangement uses TRBV10-3 and TRBJ2-3; 7 bases are shared with TRBD2. This CDR3 region has 13 residues. Trimming removed 8 bases from V and 2 bases from J; junction bases left unmatched: 4. Germline V gives CDR1 ENHRY, CDR2 SYGVKD. CDR3 sequence: CAIRAGITDTQYF. The CDR3 DNA sequence: TGTGCCATCCGAGCGGGGATCACAGATACGCAGTATTTT.

This clonotype was counted between two and nine times. J is TRBJ2-7 and V is TRBV29-1; the match to TRBD1 covers 10 bases. Germline CDR1 is SQVTM and CDR2 is ANQGSEA. CDR3 size: 15 residues. Trimming took 7 bases from V and 2 from J; bases not matched to a gene: 11. The CDR3 sequence is CSAFKPGQGTYEQYF. CDR3 sequence (DNA): TGCAGCGCTTTCAAACCGGGACAGGGGACCTACGAGCAGTACTTC.

V usage is TRBV9 and J usage is TRBJ1-1; unclear D gene. The CDR3 totals 15 residues. Trimming took 0 bases from V and 4 from J, leaving 13 bases between them. Germline V lookup: CDR1 SGDLS, CDR2 YYNGEE. CDR3 amino acids: CASSVGWRLGTEAFF. In DNA, the CDR3 is TGTGCCAGCAGCGTAGGGTGGCGATTGGGCACTGAAGCTTTCTTT.

This clonotype appeared a few times. The chain employs TRBV14 and TRBJ2-3; a possible D gene is TRBD1 (6 bases). The length of the CDR3 is 14 residues. Germline V gene sequence: CDR1 SGHDN, CDR2 FVKESK. The V gene lost 1 base and the J gene lost 5 bases, with 10 bases spanning the gap. The CDR3 loop is CASSQGGLGDTQYF. DNA for the CDR3: TGTGCCAGCAGCCAAGGGGGGCTCGGAGATACGCAGTATTTT.